This T cell receptor beta chain originates from a study of T cell repertoires in cytomegalovirus infection. Study overall: In public TCR beta signatures, there were indications of both CMV infection and matching HLA type. General study findings and limits: HLA-C-restricted CMV-specific TCR beta clonotypes were dominant in the ex vivo response.

This CDR3 comprises 14 residues. The V gene's germline CDR1 is DFQATT and CDR2 SNEGSKA (reference sequence). The V end was cut by 6 bases, the J end by 0 bases, with 12 bases between. Each CDR3 protein is one row after TCRdb ran MiXCR on the reads. The repertoire has around 630,000 distinct CDR3 sequences, roughly a quarter of them found once; the top ten carry less than 9.5%. This clonotype was counted at least ten times. Its antigen is as yet unknown. Sample: CD8+ T cells from PBMCs. This TCR was sampled from a human donor in good health (CMV status not recorded). Some clones in this sample may be carry-over from other donors' samples. V usage is TRBV20-1 and J usage is TRBJ2-1, with D perhaps given as TRBD1 or TRBD2 (5 bases each). CDR3 bases: TGCAGTGCAATACAGGACTTCTCCTACAATGAGCAGTTCTTC. Protein sequence: CSAIQDFSYNEQFF.